The rows below give T cell receptor beta chains drawn from one sample of a study of cytomegalovirus exposure and HLA in healthy donors. Method: immunoSEQ multiplex PCR; TCRdb's copy keeps in-frame clones and lacks some. The sample shows around 300,000 clones, approximately 90% of them seen only once. Sequencing was done on a sample of PBMCs. The source of these receptors is a woman aged 18-29 years in good health and CMV-seronegative. CDR3s include the opening cysteine and the closing phenylalanine or tryptophan. The D gene is left open where the match is weak.

-	TRBV25-1	TRBJ1-4	CASSEPSLTNEKLFF	TGTGCCAGCAGTGAACCGTCTTTAACTAATGAAAAACTGTTTTTT
TRBD1	TRBV6-1	TRBJ2-1	CASSETGGSYNEQFF	TGTGCCAGCAGTGAGACAGGGGGCTCCTACAATGAGCAGTTCTTC
TRBD1	TRBV10-1	TRBJ1-1	CASSDGTGLNTEAFF	TGCGCCAGCAGTGACGGGACAGGGCTGAACACTGAAGCTTTCTTT
-	TRBV5-1	TRBJ1-1	CASSLEGRYTEAFF	TGCGCCAGCAGCTTGGAAGGGAGGTACACTGAAGCTTTCTTT
-	TRBV7-7	TRBJ2-5	CASSKLVQETQYF	TGTGCTAGCAGCAAACTAGTCCAAGAGACCCAGTACTTC
-	TRBV5-6	TRBJ1-1	CASSGSRGPRPEAFF	TGTGCCAGCAGCGGCAGTAGGGGTCCACGACCTGAAGCTTTCTTT
TRBD2	TRBV6-5	TRBJ2-7	CASSYSGLAGLYEQYF	TGTGCCAGCAGTTACTCGGGACTAGCGGGGCTCTACGAGCAGTACTTC
-	TRBV4-2	TRBJ2-5	CASNNLGSSYQETQYF	TGTGCCAGCAACAACTTAGGTAGCAGCTACCAAGAGACCCAGTACTTC
-	TRBV5-1	TRBJ2-5	CASSRQMSEETQYF	TGCGCCAGCAGCCGACAGATGTCGGAAGAGACCCAGTACTTC
-	TRBV30	TRBJ2-7	CAWRPSKGEQYF	TGTGCCTGGAGGCCCTCCAAGGGGGAGCAGTACTTC
-	TRBV2	TRBJ1-5	CASSDQGSSNQPQHF	TGTGCCAGCAGTGATCAAGGGAGTAGCAATCAGCCCCAGCATTTT
-	TRBV7-3	TRBJ2-1	CASSLNQGNNEQFF	TGTGCCAGCAGCTTAAACCAGGGGAATAATGAGCAGTTCTTC
-	TRBV5-6	TRBJ2-1	CASSLDYSSYNEQFF	TGTGCCAGCAGCTTGGATTACAGTTCTTACAATGAGCAGTTCTTC
-	TRBV5-1	TRBJ2-4	CASSLSRTSGDIQYF	TGCGCCAGCAGCTTGTCTCGGACTTCGGGGGACATTCAGTACTTC
-	TRBV21-1	TRBJ1-1	CASSKDTTGENTEAFF	TGTGCCAGCAGCAAAGATACGACAGGCGAGAACACTGAAGCTTTCTTT